The TCR beta chain under discussion was sequenced for a study of blood T cell repertoires in COVID-19. Study information: There were acute and convalescent COVID-19 samples, and they came from the United States, Italy and Spain. T cells, B-cell-depleted T cells, or PBMCs supplied cDNA or gDNA.

In the authors' methods: The assay estimated nucleated cells by amplifying reference gene primers. The repertoire was sequenced with immunoSEQ multiplex PCR; TCRdb's copy has only in-frame clones and lacks some. Clonal size and the V and J genes are those of that table, whereas D and trimming came from the DNA. The sample shows over 130,000 clones, 65% to 90% of them seen only once. In germline, CDR1 is LGHNA, CDR2 YSLEER. The CDR3 consists of 14 residues. The V end was cut by 6 bases, the J end by 3 bases, with 14 bases between. The chain uses TRBV4-3 and TRBJ1-2; tentatively, D is TRBD1 (6 bases). Input material: peripheral blood. The TCR originated in a man aged 65 to 79 with acute or convalescent COVID-19. The CDR3 reads CASSPGVLDYGYTF. The CDR3 region has the DNA TGCGCCAGCAGTCCAGGGGTGTTGGACTATGGCTACACCTTC.